This T cell receptor (beta chain) is from a study of T-cell memory formation after mild COVID-19. Findings and caveats of the study: Clones that contracted from day 15 to 85 had balanced CD4/CD8; later expanders were CD4+ biased. CD4+ clones that contracted lay mainly in CM and EM; CD8+ ones lay in EMRA. Researchers could not confirm that second-wave clones peaking on day 37 targeted SARS-CoV-2.

The CDR3 is 17 residues long. V was clipped by 5 bases and J by 7 bases, with 26 bases between them. Germline V gene lookup returns CDR1 SGHTA and CDR2 FQGNSA. This clonotype showed up just a few times. Its target is unknown. 5'RACE, which relied on constant-segment primers, yielded TCR alpha and TCR beta cDNA libraries carrying sample barcodes and UMIs. One entry per CDR3 protein, called by TCRdb with MiXCR from the 5' RACE reads. The top ten hold around 10% of the sample, which has 200,000 to 250,000 distinct CDR3 sequences, around 25% seen once. The chain uses TRBV7-2 and TRBJ1-2, with D unresolved. This receptor was taken from an adult woman who had mild COVID-19 (a few samples of this study predate the infection). Cell type and time point are not known. The sequenced sample was PBMCs or a T cell subset sorted from them (not recorded which). The CDR3 region has the DNA TGTGCCAGCAGCACACGGCCCATCCCTTCAGACGAGCGTGGCTACACCTTC. Translation gives CASSTRPIPSDERGYTF.